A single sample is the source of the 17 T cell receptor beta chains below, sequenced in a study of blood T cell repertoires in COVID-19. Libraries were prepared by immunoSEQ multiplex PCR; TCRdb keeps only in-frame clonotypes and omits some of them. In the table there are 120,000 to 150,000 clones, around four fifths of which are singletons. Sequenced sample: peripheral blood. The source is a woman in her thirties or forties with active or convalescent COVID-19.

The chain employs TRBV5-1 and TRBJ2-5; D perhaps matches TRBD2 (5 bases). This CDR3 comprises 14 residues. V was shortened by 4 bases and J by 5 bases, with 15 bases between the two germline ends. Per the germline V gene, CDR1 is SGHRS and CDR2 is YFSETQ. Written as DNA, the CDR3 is TGCGCCAGCAGCGGGGAGTCCAGTAGGGAGACCCAGTACTTC. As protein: CASSGESSRETQYF. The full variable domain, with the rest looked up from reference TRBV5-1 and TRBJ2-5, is KAGVTQTPRYLIKTRGQQVTLSCSPISGHRSVSWYQQTPGQGLQFLFEYFSETQRNKGNFPGRFSGRQFSNSRSEMNVSTLELGDSALYLCASSGESSRETQYFGPGTRLLVL.

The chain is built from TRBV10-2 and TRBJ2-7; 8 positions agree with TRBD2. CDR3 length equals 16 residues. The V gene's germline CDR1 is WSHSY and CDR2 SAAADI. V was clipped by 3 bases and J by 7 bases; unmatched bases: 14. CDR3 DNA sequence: TGCGCCAGCAGTGACCCCGCCGGGACGGGGGGGAGAGAGCAGTACTTC. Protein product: CASSDPAGTGGREQYF.

CDR3 sequence: CASSPNSDTSGNTIYF. The CDR3 DNA reads as TGTGCCAGCTCACCAAACTCTGACACCTCTGGAAACACCATATATTTT. This rearrangement joins TRBV18 to TRBJ1-3; D unresolved. V lost 2 bases and J lost 0, with 11 bases in between. Germline CDR1 and CDR2: KGHSH and LQKENI. The CDR3 covers 16 residues.

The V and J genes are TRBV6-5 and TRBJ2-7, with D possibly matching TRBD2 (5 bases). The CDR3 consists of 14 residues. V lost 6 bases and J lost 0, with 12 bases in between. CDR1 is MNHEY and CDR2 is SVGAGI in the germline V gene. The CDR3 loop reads CASRPRGSSYEQYF. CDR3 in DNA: TGTGCCAGCAGACCCCGTGGGAGCTCCTACGAGCAGTACTTC.

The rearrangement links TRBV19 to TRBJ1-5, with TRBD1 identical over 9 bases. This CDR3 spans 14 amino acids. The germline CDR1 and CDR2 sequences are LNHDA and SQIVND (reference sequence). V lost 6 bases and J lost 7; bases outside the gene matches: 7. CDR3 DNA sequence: TGTGCCAGTAGGCAAGGACAGGGGAAACAGCCCCAGCATTTT. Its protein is CASRQGQGKQPQHF.

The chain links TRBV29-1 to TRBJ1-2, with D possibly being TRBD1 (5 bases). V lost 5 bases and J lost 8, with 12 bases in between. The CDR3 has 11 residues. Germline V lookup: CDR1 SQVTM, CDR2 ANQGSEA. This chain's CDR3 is CSVYGAGGYTF. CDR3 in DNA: TGCAGCGTTTATGGGGCAGGGGGCTACACCTTC.

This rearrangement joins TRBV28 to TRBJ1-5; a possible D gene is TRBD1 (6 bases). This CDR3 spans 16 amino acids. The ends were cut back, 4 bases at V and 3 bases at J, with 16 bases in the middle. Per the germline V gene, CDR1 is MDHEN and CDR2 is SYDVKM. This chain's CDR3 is CASSWGQRFPNQPQHF. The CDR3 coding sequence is TGTGCCAGCAGTTGGGGACAAAGATTCCCCAATCAGCCCCAGCATTTT.

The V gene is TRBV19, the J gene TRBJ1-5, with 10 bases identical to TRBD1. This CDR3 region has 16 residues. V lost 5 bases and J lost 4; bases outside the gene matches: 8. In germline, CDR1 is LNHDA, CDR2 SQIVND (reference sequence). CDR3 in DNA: TGTGCCAGTAGTCACCACGACAGGGGGCGGAATCAGCCCCAGCATTTT. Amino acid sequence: CASSHHDRGRNQPQHF.

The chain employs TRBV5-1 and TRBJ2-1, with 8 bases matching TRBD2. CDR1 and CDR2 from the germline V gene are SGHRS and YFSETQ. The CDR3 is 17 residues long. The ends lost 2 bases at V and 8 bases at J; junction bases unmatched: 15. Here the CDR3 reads CASSFDGRVGVYDEQFF. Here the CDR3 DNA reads TGCGCCAGCAGCTTCGACGGGAGGGTCGGGGTATACGATGAGCAGTTCTTC.

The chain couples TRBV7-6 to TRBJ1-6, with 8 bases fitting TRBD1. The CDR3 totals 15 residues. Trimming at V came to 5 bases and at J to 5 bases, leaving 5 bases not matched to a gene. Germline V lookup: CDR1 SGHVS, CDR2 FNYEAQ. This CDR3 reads CASSAGQGDNSPLHF. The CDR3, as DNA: TGTGCCAGCAGCGCAGGACAGGGCGATAATTCACCCCTCCACTTT.

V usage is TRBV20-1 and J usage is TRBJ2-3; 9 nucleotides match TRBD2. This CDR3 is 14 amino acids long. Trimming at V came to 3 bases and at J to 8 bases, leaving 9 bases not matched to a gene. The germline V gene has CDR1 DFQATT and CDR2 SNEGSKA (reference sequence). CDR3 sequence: CSASFRAGGGTQYF. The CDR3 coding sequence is TGCAGTGCTAGTTTTCGAGCGGGAGGTGGTACGCAGTATTTT.

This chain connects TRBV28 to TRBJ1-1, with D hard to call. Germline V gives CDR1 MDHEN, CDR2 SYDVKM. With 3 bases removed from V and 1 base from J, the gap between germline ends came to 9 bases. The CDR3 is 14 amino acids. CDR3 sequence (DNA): TGTGCCAGCAGTTTGTTACACAGGAACACTGAAGCTTTCTTT. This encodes CASSLLHRNTEAFF.

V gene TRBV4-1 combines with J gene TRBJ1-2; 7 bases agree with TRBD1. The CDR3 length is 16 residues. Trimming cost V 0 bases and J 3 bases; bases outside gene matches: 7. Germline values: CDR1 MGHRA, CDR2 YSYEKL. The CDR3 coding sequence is TGCGCCAGCAGCCAAGACGGACAGGAAGTCGACTATGGCTACACCTTC. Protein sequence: CASSQDGQEVDYGYTF.

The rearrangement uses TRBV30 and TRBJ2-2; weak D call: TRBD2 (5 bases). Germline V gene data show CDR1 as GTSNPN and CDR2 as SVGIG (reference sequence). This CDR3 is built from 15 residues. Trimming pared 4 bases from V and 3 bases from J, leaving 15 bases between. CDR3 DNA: TGTGCCTGGATGACCAACCAGAGGGACACCGGGGAGCTGTTTTTT. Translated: CAWMTNQRDTGELFF.

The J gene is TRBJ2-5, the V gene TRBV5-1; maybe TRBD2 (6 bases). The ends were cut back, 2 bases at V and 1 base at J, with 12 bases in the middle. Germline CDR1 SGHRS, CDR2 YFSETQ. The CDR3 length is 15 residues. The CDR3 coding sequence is TGCGCCAGCAGCTTAGGAGGGCCTGTCCAAGAGACCCAGTACTTC. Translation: CASSLGGPVQETQYF.

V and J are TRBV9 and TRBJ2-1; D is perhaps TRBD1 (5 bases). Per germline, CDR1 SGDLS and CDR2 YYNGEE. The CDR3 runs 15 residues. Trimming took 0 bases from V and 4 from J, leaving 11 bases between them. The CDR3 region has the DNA TGTGCCAGCAGCGTAGACAGGCAGCCATACAATGAGCAGTTCTTC. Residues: CASSVDRQPYNEQFF.

The CDR3 sequence is CASSPVGPRGEQYF. The CDR3 region has the DNA TGTGCCAGCAGTCCCGTCGGTCCCCGGGGGGAGCAGTACTTC. The chain links TRBV6-5 to TRBJ2-7, with D tentatively TRBD2 (6 bases). V was trimmed by 5 bases and J by 7 bases, leaving 18 bases between them. The CDR3 totals 14 residues. Germline V gene data show CDR1 as MNHEY and CDR2 as SVGAGI.